Listed below are T cell receptor beta chains from one sample, sequenced in a study of blood T cell repertoires in COVID-19. TCRdb's table, derived via immunoSEQ multiplex PCR, lists solely in-frame clones and lacks some. The data show 140,000 or so clones, approximately 82% seen once. Sequences were obtained from peripheral blood. These TCRs come from a man in his 60s with active or convalescent COVID-19. The conserved cysteine and the conserved F or W are not part of the CDR3 here.

TRBV3-1/TRBV3-2	TRBJ2-2	12	ASSQLDFTGELF
TRBV5-1	TRBJ2-5	10	ASSETQETQY
TRBV3-1/TRBV3-2	TRBJ1-1	13	ASSQYRQENTEAF
TRBV6-6	TRBJ2-7	13	ASSSVETSNYEQY
TRBV19	TRBJ1-4	13	ASSRLDRENEKLF
TRBV6-2/TRBV6-3	TRBJ1-1	12	ASSTQGLNTEAF
TRBV30	TRBJ1-2	10	AWSVRVYGYT
TRBV14	TRBJ1-3	13	ASRQTGFFGNTIY
TRBV18	TRBJ1-5	16	ASSPWVRGSGGNQPQH
TRBV14	TRBJ2-3	14	ASGEASGFSTDTQY
TRBV24-1	TRBJ2-5	17	ATSDPLRGLAGGPETQY
TRBV6-5	TRBJ2-1	11	ASSYGAANEQF
TRBV4-1	TRBJ1-6	11	ASSPIRGSPLH
TRBV18	TRBJ2-1	14	ASSPTGTSEYNEQF
TRBV19	TRBJ1-4	15	ASSIGTGLATNEKLF
TRBV24-1	TRBJ2-2	15	ATSDFAGTGVTGELF
TRBV29-1	TRBJ2-5	11	SVEFRGYETQY
TRBV2	TRBJ2-7	12	ASSLSVPSYEQY
TRBV2	TRBJ1-1	12	ASSKGQGITEAF
TRBV19	TRBJ1-6	15	ASRSLGQGGYNSPLH
TRBV30	TRBJ2-6	15	AWSVQGLHSGANVLT
TRBV10-3	TRBJ2-1	11	AISERLEDEQF
TRBV2	TRBJ1-1	13	ASTWTVLPNTEAF
TRBV5-6	TRBJ1-2	15	ASSLERPGGPRDGYT
TRBV6-6	TRBJ2-7	13	ASSYFPGTGGEQY
TRBV6-5	TRBJ1-1	11	ASRQGIDTEAF
TRBV30	TRBJ1-5	15	AWSGGTASNSNQPQH
TRBV6-5	TRBJ2-5	13	ASSYTSGGAETQY
TRBV9	TRBJ2-3	14	ASSDAGTGVTDTQY
TRBV20-1	TRBJ1-4	15	SASQGATRLTNEKLF
TRBV6-5	TRBJ1-2	13	ASRGTGAANYGYT
TRBV29-1	TRBJ1-3	10	SVDGGGNTIY
TRBV27	TRBJ1-6	12	ASSPGQENSPLH
TRBV11-3	TRBJ1-2	15	ASSSATPSLRQYGYT
TRBV19	TRBJ1-5	15	ASSMRVLATGNQPQH
TRBV7-9	TRBJ1-6	13	ASSLEAGANSPLH
TRBV2	TRBJ1-2	12	ASGGTGESGGYT
TRBV7-2	TRBJ2-3	14	ASSTWTSKMTDTQY
TRBV7-9	TRBJ2-4	11	ASSGGTRNIQY
TRBV6-5	TRBJ1-5	11	ASTTGNSQPQH
TRBV6-2/TRBV6-3	TRBJ2-1	14	ASSYDPGTAYNEQF
TRBV19	TRBJ1-1	12	ASSVDRGWTEAF